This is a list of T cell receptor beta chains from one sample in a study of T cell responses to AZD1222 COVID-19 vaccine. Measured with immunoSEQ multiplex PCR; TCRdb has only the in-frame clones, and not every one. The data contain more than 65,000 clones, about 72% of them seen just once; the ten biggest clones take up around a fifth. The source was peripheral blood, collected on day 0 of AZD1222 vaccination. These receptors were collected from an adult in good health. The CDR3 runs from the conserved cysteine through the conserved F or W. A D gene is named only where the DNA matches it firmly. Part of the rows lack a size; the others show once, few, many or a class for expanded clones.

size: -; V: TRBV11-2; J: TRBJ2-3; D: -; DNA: TGTGCCAGCAGCTTAGAGCCCCACGGCACAGATACGCAGTATTTT; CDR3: CASSLEPHGTDTQYF
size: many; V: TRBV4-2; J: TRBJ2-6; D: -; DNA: TGTGCCAGCAGCCAAGTTCCAGGGAACACTGGGGCCAACGTCCTGACTTTC; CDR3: CASSQVPGNTGANVLTF
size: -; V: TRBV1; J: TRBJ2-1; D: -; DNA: TGCACCAGCAGCCAGGGATCGGAGCGGGAGTGTCTTTATGAGCAGTTCTTC; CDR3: CTSSQGSERECLYEQFF
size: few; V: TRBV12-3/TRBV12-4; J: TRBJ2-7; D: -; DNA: TGTGCCAGCAGGGCACTGGGACGGTACGAGCAGTACTTC; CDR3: CASRALGRYEQYF
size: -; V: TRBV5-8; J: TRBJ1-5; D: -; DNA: TGTGCCAGCAGCTTGAGGATGTCGGGAGGCAATCAGCCCCAGCATTTT; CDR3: CASSLRMSGGNQPQHF
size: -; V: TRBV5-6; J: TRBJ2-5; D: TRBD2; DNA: TGTGCCAGCAGCTTGGCCAACCGGGCTAGCGGTCCCCAAGAGACCCAGTACTTC; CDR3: CASSLANRASGPQETQYF
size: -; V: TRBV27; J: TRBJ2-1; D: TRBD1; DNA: TGTGCCAGCATCCCCTCCCGGGACAGGGGGCTCCAGTTCTTC; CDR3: CASIPSRDRGLQFF
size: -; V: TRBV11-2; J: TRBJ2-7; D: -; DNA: TGTGCCAGCAGCTTCGCCCGGGGCTACGAGCAGTACTTC; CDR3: CASSFARGYEQYF
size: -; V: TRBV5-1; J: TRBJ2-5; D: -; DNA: TGCGCCAGCAGCTCCGGACAGCTGGAGACCCAGTACTTC; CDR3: CASSSGQLETQYF
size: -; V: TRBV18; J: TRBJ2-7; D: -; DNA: TGTGCCAGCTCACCACAGACCGGGGTAAAGATCTACGAGCAGTACTTC; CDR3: CASSPQTGVKIYEQYF
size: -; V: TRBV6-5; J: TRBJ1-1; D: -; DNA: TGTGCCAGCAGCACTTGGAACACTGAAGCTTTCTTT; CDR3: CASSTWNTEAFF
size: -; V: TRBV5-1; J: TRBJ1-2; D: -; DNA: TGCGCCAGCAGCTTGGCCCTTAGCGGAGGCTACACCTTC; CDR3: CASSLALSGGYTF
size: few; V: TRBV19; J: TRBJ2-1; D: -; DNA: TGTGCCAGTAGTACCAGGGGAGTATCCTACAATGAGCAGTTCTTC; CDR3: CASSTRGVSYNEQFF
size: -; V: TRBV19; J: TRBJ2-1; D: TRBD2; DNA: TGTGCCAGTAGATCGGGGGGTCATCAGATCCGCAATGAGCAGTTCTTC; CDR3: CASRSGGHQIRNEQFF
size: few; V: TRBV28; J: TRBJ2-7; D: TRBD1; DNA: TGTGCCAGCAGTCCGAGACCGGACAGGGTCGGGGATCGAGAGCAGTACTTC; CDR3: CASSPRPDRVGDREQYF
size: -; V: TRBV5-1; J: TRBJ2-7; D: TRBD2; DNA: TGCGCCAGCAGCTTGGCCGTCGCCGGGAGGACGGCCTACGAGCAGTACTTC; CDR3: CASSLAVAGRTAYEQYF
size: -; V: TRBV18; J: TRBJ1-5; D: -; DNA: TGTGCCAGCTCCCCCCGGGGACCGGTGAGCAATCAGCCCCAGCATTTT; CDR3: CASSPRGPVSNQPQHF
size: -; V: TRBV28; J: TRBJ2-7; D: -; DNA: TGTGCCAGCAGTTCATCGGATAGCTACGAGCAGTACTTC; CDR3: CASSSSDSYEQYF
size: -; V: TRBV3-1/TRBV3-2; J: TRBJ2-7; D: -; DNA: TGTGCCAGCAGCACTTCCGGGACGCCAGGGGGGCACGAGCAGTACTTC; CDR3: CASSTSGTPGGHEQYF